This TCR beta chain was obtained from a study of blood T cell repertoires in COVID-19. The CDR3 covers 14 residues. The V segment lost 5 bases and the J segment 2 bases; nucleotides outside the gene matches: 4. Germline assignment: CDR1 SGHTA and CDR2 FQGNSA. This clone showed up just once. The assay was immunoSEQ multiplex PCR, and TCRdb's table has in-frame clones only and misses some. The sample has some 180,000 clones; roughly 86% are singletons. Input material: PBMCs or T cells enriched from blood (not recorded which). This clonotype originated in a woman aged 35 to 49 in a cohort exposed to, infected with or recovered from COVID-19 (not recorded which). This rearrangement joins TRBV7-2 to TRBJ2-7; TRBD2 aligns across 9 bases. The chain's CDR3 is CASSHSGGAYEQYF. Here the CDR3 DNA reads TGTGCCAGCAGCCATAGCGGGGGCGCCTACGAGCAGTACTTC.